The clone carrying this T cell receptor (beta chain) appeared many times. These data are taken from a study of T-cell memory formation after mild COVID-19. TCRdb ran MiXCR on the 5' RACE reads and lists one entry per CDR3 protein. This sample has roughly 130,000 distinct CDR3 sequences; about 15% occur once, and the top ten carry approximately 13%. Germline CDR1 SGHRS, CDR2 YFSETQ. V was pared by 4 bases and J by 6 bases, with 11 bases of the junction left unmatched. The CDR3 is made up of 16 amino acids. This sequence joins TRBV5-1 and TRBJ2-2; 8 bases map to TRBD1. The clonotype originates from an adult woman who had mild COVID-19 (a few samples of this study predate the infection). Cell type and time point are not known. The sequenced material came from PBMCs or a T cell subset sorted from them (not recorded which). Here the CDR3 DNA reads TGCGCCAGCAGCACCGGACAGGGAAGGGGTGCCGGGGAGCTGTTTTTT. This gives the protein CASSTGQGRGAGELFF.